Presented here are 25 T cell receptor beta chains from one specimen sequenced in a study of T cell changes during pregnancy in multiple sclerosis. Libraries were prepared by immunoSEQ multiplex PCR; TCRdb keeps only in-frame clonotypes and omits some of them. The sample consists of about 68,000 clones, around 90% of them appearing once. The material sequenced was peripheral blood, taken in the second trimester of pregnancy. These receptors originate from a female donor in good health, enrolled as a control in a pregnancy study.

This chain joins TRBV5-1 and TRBJ1-5, with 10 positions matching TRBD1. Germline CDR1 reads SGHRS; CDR2 reads YFSETQ. This CDR3 contains 18 residues. The J segment lost 2 bases and the V segment lost 0 bases, leaving 8 bases of the junction unmatched. CDR3 nucleotides: TGCGCCAGCAGCTTGGAGTGGGACAGGGGTGAGGGCAATCAGCCCCAGCATTTT. It translates to CASSLEWDRGEGNQPQHF.

J is TRBJ1-5 and V is TRBV9; D is possibly TRBD1 (5 bases). Germline CDR1 reads SGDLS; CDR2 reads YYNGEE. The CDR3 is 16 amino acids. V shed 4 bases and J shed 0 bases, with 14 bases lying between them. CDR3 nucleotide sequence: TGTGCCAGCAGCCCTAACCAGGGATATAGCAATCAGCCCCAGCATTTT. Translating it yields CASSPNQGYSNQPQHF.

The chain links TRBV5-6 to TRBJ1-2; the match to TRBD1 covers 7 bases. The CDR3 length is 14 residues. The germline V gene has CDR1 SGHDT and CDR2 YYEEEE. The V gene end was trimmed by 3 bases and the J gene end by 4 bases; junction bases not matched to a gene: 6. CDR3 region: CASSSGQLFYGYTF. The CDR3 DNA is TGTGCCAGCAGCTCGGGACAGCTTTTCTATGGCTACACCTTC. Full variable domain (outside the CDR3, taken from reference TRBV5-6 and TRBJ1-2): DAGVTQSPTHLIKTRGQQVTLRCSPKSGHDTVSWYQQALGQGPQFIFQYYEEEERQRGNFPDRFSGHQFPNYSSELNVNALLLGDSALYLCASSSGQLFYGYTFGSGTRLTVV.

J is TRBJ1-3 and V is TRBV11-2, with 9 nucleotides matching TRBD1. The CDR3 runs 18 residues. Germline loops: CDR1 SGHAT, CDR2 FQNNGV. With V trimmed by 5 bases and J by 3 bases, 14 bases remained unmatched. The CDR3 loop is CASSALRGQGSVGNTIYF. The CDR3 nucleotides read TGTGCCAGCAGCGCTCTTAGAGGACAGGGGAGTGTTGGAAACACCATATATTTT.

The chain recombines TRBV19 with TRBJ1-1; D remains ambiguous. V was shortened by 5 bases and J by 1 base, with 20 bases between the two germline ends. The germline CDR1 and CDR2 sequences are LNHDA and SQIVND (reference sequence). The CDR3 extends over 17 amino acids. The DNA for the CDR3 is TGTGCCAGTAGTCTGGCGGGAAAAGGGCGCGAGAACACTGAAGCTTTCTTT. This translates into CASSLAGKGRENTEAFF.

CDR3 sequence (DNA): TGTGCCAGCAGACGACGAGCGGTTTCTAGTTCGGATACGCAGTATTTT. It is translated as CASRRRAVSSSDTQYF. The V gene is TRBV2, the J gene TRBJ2-3; D perhaps matches TRBD2 (5 bases). The CDR3 is 16 amino acids. Trimming stripped 6 bases from V and 6 bases from J, with 22 bases between. Germline V CDR1 and CDR2: SNHLY, FYNNEI.

The rearrangement uses TRBV10-3 and TRBJ1-1; 12 bases are a match to TRBD1. Germline-derived CDR1 and CDR2 are ENHRY and SYGVKD. The CDR3 is made up of 15 amino acids. V trimming: 11 bases; J trimming: 2 bases; junction bases outside the gene matches: 9. CDR3 sequence (DNA): TGTGCCTCTGACCGGGACAGGGGGCTTAACACTGAAGCTTTCTTT. Its translation is CASDRDRGLNTEAFF.

This chain uses TRBV5-4 with TRBJ2-3, with 7 bases lining up with TRBD2. V trimming: 1 base; J trimming: 0 bases; junction bases outside the gene matches: 5. Germline V gene lookup returns CDR1 SGHNT and CDR2 YYREEE (reference sequence). This CDR3 region has 16 residues. This CDR3 is CASSLKAGTSTDTQYF. CDR3 sequence (DNA): TGTGCCAGCAGCTTGAAAGCGGGGACTAGCACAGATACGCAGTATTTT.

The CDR3 DNA is TGTGCCAGCAGTGCGAACGGGATAAGCACAGATACGCAGTATTTT. Protein sequence: CASSANGISTDTQYF. The chain is built from TRBV6-1 and TRBJ2-3, with D maybe TRBD2 (5 bases). Trimming took 4 bases from V and 0 from J, leaving 11 bases between them. The CDR3 length is 15 residues. Germline CDR1 reads MNHNS; CDR2 reads SASEGT.

This clone was recorded a few times. The gene calls are TRBV5-1 and TRBJ1-2, with TRBD1 matching over 9 bases. Germline V gene sequence: CDR1 SGHRS, CDR2 YFSETQ. The V gene end was trimmed by 4 bases and the J gene end by 5 bases; junction bases not matched to a gene: 6. The CDR3 spans 14 residues. In DNA, the CDR3 is TGCGCCAGCAGCCCCGGACAGGGGAGGTATGGCTACACCTTC. Protein product: CASSPGQGRYGYTF.

The chain uses TRBV4-1 and TRBJ1-1; 7 bases map to TRBD1. V lost 3 bases to trimming and J lost 0 bases; unmatched junction nucleotides: 7. This CDR3 is built from 16 residues. Germline assignment: CDR1 MGHRA and CDR2 YSYEKL. CDR3 DNA: TGCGCCAGCAGCCAGCGACAGGGACGACTGAACACTGAAGCTTTCTTT. Translating gives CASSQRQGRLNTEAFF.

The gene calls are TRBV6-1 and TRBJ2-1, with 7 bases fitting TRBD2. The CDR3 loop spans 13 amino acids. V shed 6 bases and J 3 bases; nucleotides not matched to a gene: 2. CDR1 is MNHNS, CDR2 SASEGT, per germline. The CDR3 coding sequence is TGTGCCAGCAGGGCTAGCGGCTACAATGAGCAGTTCTTC. It yields the protein CASRASGYNEQFF.

This sequence joins TRBV30 and TRBJ2-7, with TRBD1 matching over 8 bases. This CDR3 region has 14 residues. V lost 0 bases to trimming and J lost 7 bases; unmatched junction nucleotides: 8. The germline V gene encodes CDR1 GTSNPN and CDR2 SVGIG (reference sequence). CDR3 nucleotide sequence: TGTGCCTGGAGTGTATCGGCCAGGGGGCAAGAGCAGTACTTC. Translated: CAWSVSARGQEQYF.

In DNA form, the CDR3 reads TGCGCCAGCAGCCCGGGACAGGGGGCCGGCTATGGCTACACCTTC. This gives the protein CASSPGQGAGYGYTF. The gene calls are TRBV5-1 and TRBJ1-2, with 12 bases matching TRBD1. Germline-derived CDR1 and CDR2 are SGHRS and YFSETQ. The trim removed 4 bases at V and 4 bases at J, leaving 5 bases unmatched. There are 15 residues in the CDR3.

Only one count was recorded for this clone. The chain is built from TRBV9 and TRBJ2-7; 7 bases are shared with TRBD1. The length of the CDR3 is 16 residues. J lost 4 bases, V lost 2 bases, and 12 bases had no gene match. Germline-derived CDR1 and CDR2 are SGDLS and YYNGEE. CDR3 sequence: CASSVEGGASFYEQYF. The CDR3 DNA sequence: TGTGCCAGCAGCGTTGAAGGGGGCGCATCTTTTTACGAGCAGTACTTC.

The V gene is TRBV20-1, the J gene TRBJ1-2, with TRBD1 matching 9 bases. V shed 6 bases and J 10 bases; nucleotides not matched to a gene: 3. CDR3 length: 10 amino acids. Per the germline V gene, CDR1 is DFQATT and CDR2 is SNEGSKA (reference sequence). CDR3 protein: CSARDRDYTF. The CDR3 DNA reads as TGCAGTGCAAGGGACAGGGACTACACCTTC.

The chain carries TRBV28 and TRBJ1-5; D is undetermined. V lost 6 bases, J lost 3 bases, and 6 bases lay in between. CDR3 length: 12 amino acids. Germline values: CDR1 MDHEN, CDR2 SYDVKM. The CDR3 bases are TGTGCCAGCAGGACATCCAATCAGCCCCAGCATTTT. Protein sequence: CASRTSNQPQHF.

This chain uses TRBV10-3 with TRBJ2-7; TRBD2 agrees at 11 bases. There are 14 residues in the CDR3. After removal of 6 bases from V and 3 bases from J, the junction contained 4 bases not matched to a gene. The germline CDR1 and CDR2 sequences are ENHRY and SYGVKD. The CDR3: CAISPTSGGYEQYF. In DNA, the CDR3 is TGTGCCATCAGCCCTACTAGCGGGGGCTACGAGCAGTACTTC.

Remarks on this clone: Other nucleotide sequences in the sample specify the same CDR3. CDR3 sequence: CAWSVTYEQYF. The CDR3, as DNA: TGTGCCTGGAGTGTTACCTACGAGCAGTACTTC. V usage is TRBV30 and J usage is TRBJ2-7; D ambiguous. This CDR3 contains 11 residues. V lost 0 bases and J lost 2, with 2 bases in between. The V gene's germline CDR1 is GTSNPN and CDR2 SVGIG (reference sequence).

The chain employs TRBV21-1 and TRBJ2-7; no check of the table's D call, TRBD1, against the DNA was made. TRBV21-1 is deemed a pseudogene. The length of the CDR3 is 20 residues. CDR3 loop: CASSKGGPGSGEDLSYEQYF. The CDR3 coding sequence is TGTGCCAGCAGCAAAGGGGGGCCGGGTTCAGGGGAAGACCTTTCCTACGAGCAGTACTTC.

The V gene is TRBV6-1, the J gene TRBJ2-7, with a tentative D call TRBD2 (6 bases). There are 12 residues in the CDR3. In germline, CDR1 is MNHNS, CDR2 SASEGT. V gave up 7 bases and J gave up 0 bases, with 7 bases separating them. The CDR3 protein is CASTGDSYEQYF. The CDR3 bases are TGTGCCAGCACGGGGGACTCCTACGAGCAGTACTTC.

This clone was counted between two and nine times. V and J are TRBV2 and TRBJ2-1; 8 bases agree with TRBD1. Germline V CDR1 and CDR2: SNHLY, FYNNEI. Losses at the gene ends were 2 bases for V and 5 bases for J; bases not matched to a gene: 5. CDR3 length: 15 amino acids. The CDR3 reads CASSELTGVNNEQFF. The CDR3 DNA is TGTGCCAGCAGTGAACTGACAGGGGTTAACAATGAGCAGTTCTTC.

This chain joins TRBV6-6 and TRBJ2-7; 10 bases fit TRBD2. The CDR3 has 14 residues. CDR1 is MNHNY, CDR2 SVGAGI, per germline (reference sequence). V trimming: 5 bases; J trimming: 6 bases; junction bases outside the gene matches: 7. In DNA, the CDR3 is TGTGCCAGCAGTACTAGCGGGACCCTCGGCGAGCAGTACTTC. Protein: CASSTSGTLGEQYF.

The J gene is TRBJ2-2, the V gene TRBV25-1; 7 bases agree with TRBD1. The CDR3 spans 16 residues. V lost 6 bases to trimming and J lost 2 bases; unmatched junction nucleotides: 9. Germline-derived CDR1 and CDR2 are MGHDK and SYGVNS. CDR3 loop: CASRERDRPNTGELFF. The DNA of the CDR3 is TGTGCCAGCAGGGAGAGGGACAGACCTAACACCGGGGAGCTGTTTTTT.

The chain carries TRBV2 and TRBJ2-1, with a tentative D call TRBD2 (5 bases). Germline V gives CDR1 SNHLY, CDR2 FYNNEI. V shed 11 bases and J shed 2 bases, with 13 bases lying between them. The CDR3 has 13 residues. The CDR3 spells CAHVTGTYNEQFF. CDR3 DNA sequence: TGTGCCCATGTCACGGGAACCTACAATGAGCAGTTCTTC.